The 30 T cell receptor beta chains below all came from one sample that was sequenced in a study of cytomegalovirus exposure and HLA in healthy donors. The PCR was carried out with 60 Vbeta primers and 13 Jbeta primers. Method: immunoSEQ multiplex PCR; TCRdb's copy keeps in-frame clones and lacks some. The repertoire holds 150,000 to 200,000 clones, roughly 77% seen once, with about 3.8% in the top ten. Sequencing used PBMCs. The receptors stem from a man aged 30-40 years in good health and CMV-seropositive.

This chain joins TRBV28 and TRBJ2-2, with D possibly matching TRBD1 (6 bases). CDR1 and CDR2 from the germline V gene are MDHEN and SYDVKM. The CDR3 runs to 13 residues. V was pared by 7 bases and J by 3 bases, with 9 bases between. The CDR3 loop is CASIAGDTGELFF. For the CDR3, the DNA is TGTGCCAGCATCGCAGGGGACACCGGGGAGCTGTTTTTT.

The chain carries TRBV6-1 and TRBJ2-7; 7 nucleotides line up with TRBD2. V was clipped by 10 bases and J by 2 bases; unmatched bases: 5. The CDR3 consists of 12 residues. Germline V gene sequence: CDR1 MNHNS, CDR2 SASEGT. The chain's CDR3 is CAIRGEPYEQYF. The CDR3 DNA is TGTGCCATTCGGGGGGAGCCCTACGAGCAGTACTTC.

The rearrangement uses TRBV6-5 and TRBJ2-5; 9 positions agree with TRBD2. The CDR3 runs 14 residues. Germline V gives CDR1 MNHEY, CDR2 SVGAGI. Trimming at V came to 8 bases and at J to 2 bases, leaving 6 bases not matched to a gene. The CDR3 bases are TGTGCCAGCTGGCTAGCGGGGAGGCAAGAGACCCAGTACTTC. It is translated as CASWLAGRQETQYF.

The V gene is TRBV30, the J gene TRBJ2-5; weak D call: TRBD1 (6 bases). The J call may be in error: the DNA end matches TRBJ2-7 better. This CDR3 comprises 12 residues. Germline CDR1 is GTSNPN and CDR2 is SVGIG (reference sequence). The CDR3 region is CAWGTFSYEQYF. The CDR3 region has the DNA TGTGCCTGGGGGACATTCTCCTACGAGCAGTACTTC.

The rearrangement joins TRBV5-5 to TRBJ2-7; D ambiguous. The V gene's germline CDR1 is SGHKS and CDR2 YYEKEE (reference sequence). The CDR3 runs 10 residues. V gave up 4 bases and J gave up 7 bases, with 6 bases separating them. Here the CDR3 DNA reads TGTGCCAGCAGCCCCCAGGAGCAGTACTTC. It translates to CASSPQEQYF.

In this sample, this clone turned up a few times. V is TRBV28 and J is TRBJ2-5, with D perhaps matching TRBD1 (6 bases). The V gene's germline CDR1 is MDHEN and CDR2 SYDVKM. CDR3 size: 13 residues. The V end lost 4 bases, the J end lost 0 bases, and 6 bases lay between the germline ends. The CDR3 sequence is CASSWTDQETQYF. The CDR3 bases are TGTGCCAGCAGTTGGACAGACCAAGAGACCCAGTACTTC. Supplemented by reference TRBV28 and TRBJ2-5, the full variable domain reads DVKVTQSSRYLVKRTGEKVFLECVQDMDHENMFWYRQDPGLGLRLIYFSYDVKMKEKGDIPEGYSVSREKKERFSLILESASTNQTSMYLCASSWTDQETQYFGPGTRLLVL.

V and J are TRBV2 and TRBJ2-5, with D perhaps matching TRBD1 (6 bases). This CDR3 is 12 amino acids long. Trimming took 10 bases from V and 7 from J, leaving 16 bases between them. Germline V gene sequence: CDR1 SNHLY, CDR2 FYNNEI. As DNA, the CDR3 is TGTGCCACCACTACAGGGAAAGGGACCCAGTACTTC. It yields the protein CATTTGKGTQYF.

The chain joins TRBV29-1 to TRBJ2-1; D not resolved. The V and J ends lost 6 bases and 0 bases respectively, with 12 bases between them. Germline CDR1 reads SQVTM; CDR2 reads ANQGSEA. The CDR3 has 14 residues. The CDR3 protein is CSVITIDSYNEQFF. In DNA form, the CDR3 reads TGCAGCGTCATTACCATAGACTCCTACAATGAGCAGTTCTTC.

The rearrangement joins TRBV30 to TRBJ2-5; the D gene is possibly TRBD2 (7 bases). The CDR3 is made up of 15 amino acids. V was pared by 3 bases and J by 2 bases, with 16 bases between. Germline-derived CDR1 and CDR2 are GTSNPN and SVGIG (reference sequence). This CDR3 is CAWRLAGAPQETQYF. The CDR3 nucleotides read TGTGCCTGGAGACTCGCGGGGGCCCCACAAGAGACCCAGTACTTC.

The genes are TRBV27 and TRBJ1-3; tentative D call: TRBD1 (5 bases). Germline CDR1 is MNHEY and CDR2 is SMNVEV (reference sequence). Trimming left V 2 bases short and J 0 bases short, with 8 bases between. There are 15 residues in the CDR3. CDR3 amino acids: CASSLLGGSGNTIYF. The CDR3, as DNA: TGTGCCAGCAGTTTACTCGGGGGCTCTGGAAACACCATATATTTT.

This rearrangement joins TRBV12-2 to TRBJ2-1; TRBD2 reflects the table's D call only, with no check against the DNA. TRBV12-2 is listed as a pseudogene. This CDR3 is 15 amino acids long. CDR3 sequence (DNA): TGTGCAAGTCGCTTCGGGCGGGGGGGGCGCAATGAGCAGTTCTTC. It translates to CASRFGRGGRNEQFF.

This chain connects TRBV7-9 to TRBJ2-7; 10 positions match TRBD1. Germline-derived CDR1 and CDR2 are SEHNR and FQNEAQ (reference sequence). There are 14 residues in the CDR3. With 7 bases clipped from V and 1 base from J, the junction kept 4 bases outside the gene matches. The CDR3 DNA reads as TGTGCCAGCAAGGGGACAGGGGAATCCTACGAGCAGTACTTC. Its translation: CASKGTGESYEQYF.

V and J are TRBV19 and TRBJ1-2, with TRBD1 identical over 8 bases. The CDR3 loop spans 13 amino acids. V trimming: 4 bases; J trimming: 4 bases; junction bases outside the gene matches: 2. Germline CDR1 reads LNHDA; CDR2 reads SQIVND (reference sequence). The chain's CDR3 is CASSRQGSYGYTF. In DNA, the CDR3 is TGTGCCAGTAGTAGACAGGGGAGCTATGGCTACACCTTC.

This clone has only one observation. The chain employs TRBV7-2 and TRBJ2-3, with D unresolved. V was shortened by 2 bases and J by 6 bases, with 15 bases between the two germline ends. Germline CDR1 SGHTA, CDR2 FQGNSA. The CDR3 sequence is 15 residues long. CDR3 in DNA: TGTGCCAGCAGCTTATACCCGGAGCTTCCGGATACGCAGTATTTT. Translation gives CASSLYPELPDTQYF. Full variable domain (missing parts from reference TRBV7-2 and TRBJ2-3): GAGVSQSPSNKVTEKGKDVELRCDPISGHTALYWYRQSLGQGLEFLIYFQGNSAPDKSGLPSDRFSAERTGGSVSTLTIQRTQQEDSAVYLCASSLYPELPDTQYFGPGTRLTVL.

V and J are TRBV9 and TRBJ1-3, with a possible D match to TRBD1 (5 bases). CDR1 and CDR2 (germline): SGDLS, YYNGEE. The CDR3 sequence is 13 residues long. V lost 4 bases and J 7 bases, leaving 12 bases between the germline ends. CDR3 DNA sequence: TGTGCCAGCAGCCCTAACGGGGGGAACACCATATATTTT. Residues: CASSPNGGNTIYF.

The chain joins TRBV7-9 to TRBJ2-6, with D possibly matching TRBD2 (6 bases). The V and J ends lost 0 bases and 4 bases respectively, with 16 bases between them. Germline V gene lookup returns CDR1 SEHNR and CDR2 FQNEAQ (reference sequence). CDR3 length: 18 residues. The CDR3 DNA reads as TGTGCCAGCAGCTTAGCCGGGAGAGGGGTATGGGGGGCCAACGTCCTGACTTTC. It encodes CASSLAGRGVWGANVLTF.

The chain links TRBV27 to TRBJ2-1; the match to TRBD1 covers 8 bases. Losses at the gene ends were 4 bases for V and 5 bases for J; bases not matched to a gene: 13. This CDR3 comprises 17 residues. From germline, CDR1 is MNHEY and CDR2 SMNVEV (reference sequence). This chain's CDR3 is CASSSYVRTGTNNEQFF. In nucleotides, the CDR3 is TGTGCCAGCAGTTCGTATGTGAGGACAGGGACGAACAATGAGCAGTTCTTC.

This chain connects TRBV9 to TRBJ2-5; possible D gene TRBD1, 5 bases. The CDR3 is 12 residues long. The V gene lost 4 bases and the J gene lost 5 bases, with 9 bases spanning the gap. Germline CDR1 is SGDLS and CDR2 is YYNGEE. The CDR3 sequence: CASSLDMETQYF. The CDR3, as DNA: TGTGCCAGCAGCTTGGACATGGAGACCCAGTACTTC.

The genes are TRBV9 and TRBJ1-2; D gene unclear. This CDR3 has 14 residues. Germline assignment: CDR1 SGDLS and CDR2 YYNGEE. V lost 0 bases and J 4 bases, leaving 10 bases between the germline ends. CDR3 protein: CASSVGSVGYGYTF. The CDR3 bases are TGTGCCAGCAGCGTAGGTTCGGTCGGCTATGGCTACACCTTC. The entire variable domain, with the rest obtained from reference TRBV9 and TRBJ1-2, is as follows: DSGVTQTPKHLITATGQRVTLRCSPRSGDLSVYWYQQSLDQGLQFLIQYYNGEERAKGNILERFSAQQFPDLHSELNLSSLELGDSALYFCASSVGSVGYGYTFGSGTRLTVV.

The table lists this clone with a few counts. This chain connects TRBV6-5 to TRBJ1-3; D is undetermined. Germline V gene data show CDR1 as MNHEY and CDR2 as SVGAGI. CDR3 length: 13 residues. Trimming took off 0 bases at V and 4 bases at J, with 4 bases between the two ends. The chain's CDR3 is CASSYSRGNTIYF. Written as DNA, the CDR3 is TGTGCCAGCAGTTACTCTCGGGGAAACACCATATATTTT.

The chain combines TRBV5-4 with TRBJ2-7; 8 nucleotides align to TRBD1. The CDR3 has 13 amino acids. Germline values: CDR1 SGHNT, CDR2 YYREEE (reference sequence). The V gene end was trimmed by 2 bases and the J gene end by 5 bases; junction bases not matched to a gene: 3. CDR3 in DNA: TGTGCCAGCAGCTTTCAGGGGGCCCACGAGCAGTACTTC. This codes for CASSFQGAHEQYF.

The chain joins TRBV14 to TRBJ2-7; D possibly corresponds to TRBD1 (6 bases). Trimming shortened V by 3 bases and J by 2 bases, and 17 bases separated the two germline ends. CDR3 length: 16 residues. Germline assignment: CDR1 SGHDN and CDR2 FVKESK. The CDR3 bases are TGTGCCAGCAGCCATATGACAGGAGCATATACCTACGAGCAGTACTTC. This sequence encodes CASSHMTGAYTYEQYF.

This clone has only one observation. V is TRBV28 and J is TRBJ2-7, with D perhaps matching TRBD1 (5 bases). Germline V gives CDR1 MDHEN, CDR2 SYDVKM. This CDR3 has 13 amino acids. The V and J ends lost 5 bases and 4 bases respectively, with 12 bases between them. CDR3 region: CASSRTRPYEQYF. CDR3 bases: TGTGCCAGCAGTCGGACAAGACCTTACGAGCAGTACTTC.

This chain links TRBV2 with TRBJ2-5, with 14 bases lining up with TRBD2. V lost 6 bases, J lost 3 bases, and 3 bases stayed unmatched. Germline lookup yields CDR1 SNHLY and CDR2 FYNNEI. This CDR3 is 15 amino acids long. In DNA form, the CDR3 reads TGTGCCAGCAGGCGGACTAGCGGGGGGAAAGAGACCCAGTACTTC. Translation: CASRRTSGGKETQYF.

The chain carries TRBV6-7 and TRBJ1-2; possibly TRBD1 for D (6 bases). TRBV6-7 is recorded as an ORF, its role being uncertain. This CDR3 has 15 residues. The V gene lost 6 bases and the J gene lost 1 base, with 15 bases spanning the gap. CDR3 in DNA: TGTGCCAGCAGCCCAGCAGGGGCCTGTAACTATGGCTACACCTTC. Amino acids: CASSPAGACNYGYTF.

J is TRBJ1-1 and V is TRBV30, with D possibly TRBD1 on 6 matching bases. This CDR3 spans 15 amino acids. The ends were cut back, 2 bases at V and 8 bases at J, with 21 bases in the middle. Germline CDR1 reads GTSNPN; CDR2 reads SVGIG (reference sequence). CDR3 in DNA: TGTGCCTGGAGTTCCGGGACAAATGCTCTTTCAGAAGCTTTCTTT. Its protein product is CAWSSGTNALSEAFF.

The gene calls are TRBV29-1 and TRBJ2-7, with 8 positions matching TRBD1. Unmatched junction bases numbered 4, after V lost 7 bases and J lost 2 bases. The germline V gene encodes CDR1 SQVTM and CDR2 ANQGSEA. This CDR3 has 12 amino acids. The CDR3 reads CSGGQGTYEQYF. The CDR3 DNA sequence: TGCAGCGGTGGACAGGGTACCTACGAGCAGTACTTC.

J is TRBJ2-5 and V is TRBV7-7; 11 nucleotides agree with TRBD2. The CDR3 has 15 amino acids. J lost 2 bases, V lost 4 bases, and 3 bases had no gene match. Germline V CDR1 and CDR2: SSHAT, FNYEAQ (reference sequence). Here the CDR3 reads CASSSSGGTQETQYF. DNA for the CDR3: TGTGCCAGCAGCTCTAGCGGGGGGACTCAAGAGACCCAGTACTTC. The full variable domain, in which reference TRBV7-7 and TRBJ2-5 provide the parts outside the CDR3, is GAGVSQSPRYKVTKRGQDVTLRCDPISSHATLYWYQQALGQGPEFLTYFNYEAQPDKSGLPSDRFSAERPEGSISTLTIQRTEQRDSAMYRCASSSSGGTQETQYFGPGTRLLVL.

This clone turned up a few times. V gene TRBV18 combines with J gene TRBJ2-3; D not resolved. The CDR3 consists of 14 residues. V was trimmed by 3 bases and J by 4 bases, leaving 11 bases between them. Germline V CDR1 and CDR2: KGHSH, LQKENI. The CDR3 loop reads CASSPLPSPDTQYF. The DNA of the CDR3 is TGTGCCAGCTCACCCCTTCCCTCCCCAGATACGCAGTATTTT.

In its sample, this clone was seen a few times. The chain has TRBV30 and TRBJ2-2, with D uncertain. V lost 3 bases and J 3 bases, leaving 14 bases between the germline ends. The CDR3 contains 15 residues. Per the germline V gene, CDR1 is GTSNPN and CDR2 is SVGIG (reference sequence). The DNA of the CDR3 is TGTGCCTGGAGAGCCCCGCGCGGTGACACCGGGGAGCTGTTTTTT. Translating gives CAWRAPRGDTGELFF.